Listed here are 14 T cell receptor beta chains from one sample, sequenced in a study of T cells after yellow fever vaccination. TCRdb processed the 5' RACE reads anew with MiXCR; each CDR3 protein has one entry. The table lists about 240,000 distinct CDR3 sequences, 6.9% of them singletons. The sample here was CD4+ T cells sorted from PBMCs, taken 15 days after the yellow fever booster vaccination. The receptors come from a man aged 30-40 years who received the YFV17D yellow fever vaccine.

The chain combines TRBV5-1 with TRBJ1-6; D is uncertain. The CDR3 has 14 amino acids. Germline CDR1 reads SGHRS; CDR2 reads YFSETQ. V lost 2 bases and J lost 4, with 7 bases in between. This CDR3 is CASSLDGYNSPLHF. The CDR3, as DNA: TGCGCCAGCAGCTTAGACGGTTATAATTCACCCCTCCACTTT.

This clonotype has at least ten counts. The CDR3 is CSARDLHEQFF. CDR3 DNA sequence: TGCAGTGCTAGAGATTTACATGAGCAGTTCTTC. V is TRBV20-1 and J is TRBJ2-1, with D uncertain. The CDR3 has 11 residues. Germline CDR1 is DFQATT and CDR2 is SNEGSKA (reference sequence). Between the trimmed V and J ends, which lost 0 bases and 8 bases, there was a span of 5 bases.

The rearrangement uses TRBV6-1 and TRBJ2-2, with 9 bases lining up with TRBD1. Germline CDR1 is MNHNS and CDR2 is SASEGT. CDR3 length: 14 residues. V shed 6 bases and J 8 bases; nucleotides not matched to a gene: 7. CDR3 DNA: TGTGCCAGCAGCTGGGGACAGGGATCAGGGGAGCTGTTTTTT. Translation gives CASSWGQGSGELFF.

This clonotype was detected only a few times. The chain has TRBV7-2 and TRBJ2-5, with TRBD1 identical over 9 bases. The CDR3 is 15 residues long. Per germline, CDR1 SGHTA and CDR2 FQGNSA. Trimming cost V 6 bases and J 5 bases; bases outside gene matches: 10. The CDR3 reads CASSSGTGLWETQYF. The CDR3 DNA follows: TGTGCCAGCAGTTCCGGGACAGGGTTATGGGAGACCCAGTACTTC.

The table lists this clonotype with a few counts. This sequence joins TRBV6-5 and TRBJ1-1, with a weak D call TRBD1 (5 bases). The CDR3 runs to 14 residues. Germline-derived CDR1 and CDR2 are MNHEY and SVGAGI. Deletions cut 1 base from V and 6 bases from J, with 12 bases between. DNA for the CDR3: TGTGCCAGCAGTTACTTGGGGGTTAAGGCTGAAGCTTTCTTT. This gives the protein CASSYLGVKAEAFF.

About this clonotype itself: A read error is possible here, since a much larger clone lies one base away. V usage is TRBV20-1 and J usage is TRBJ2-2, with TRBD1 as a possible D gene (6 bases). Germline V gives CDR1 DFQATT, CDR2 SNEGSKA (reference sequence). Trimming took 6 bases from V and 1 from J, leaving 12 bases between them. CDR3 size: 14 residues. DNA for the CDR3: TGCAGTGCCAACAGGGCGTTGAACACCGGGGAGCTGTTTTTT. Amino acid sequence: CSANRALNTGELFF.

There are a few counts of this clonotype. The rearrangement links TRBV4-2 to TRBJ2-2; D unresolved. The V end was cut by 4 bases, the J end by 1 base, with 10 bases between. There are 15 residues in the CDR3. Per the germline V gene, CDR1 is LGHNA and CDR2 is YNFKEQ. In nucleotides, the CDR3 is TGTGCCAGCAGCCCCAGGTCCCAGAACACCGGGGAGCTGTTTTTT. Amino acids: CASSPRSQNTGELFF.

The chain carries TRBV7-2 and TRBJ2-7; D unclear. The germline V gene has CDR1 SGHTA and CDR2 FQGNSA. The CDR3 length is 15 residues. V lost 4 bases, J lost 5 bases, and 18 bases lay in between. CDR3 in amino acids: CASSSARARRHEQYF. The DNA of the CDR3 is TGTGCCAGCAGCTCCGCTAGGGCGCGGAGACACGAGCAGTACTTC.

This clonotype was counted many times. This sequence joins TRBV12-3 or TRBV12-4 and TRBJ2-3; TRBD2 matches 7 bases. Trimming removed 5 bases from V and 6 bases from J; junction bases left unmatched: 11. The CDR3 consists of 15 residues. The CDR3 sequence is CASSPLALERDTQYF. In DNA form, the CDR3 reads TGTGCCAGCAGTCCACTAGCGCTAGAGAGGGATACGCAGTATTTT.

This CDR3 reads CASSLGPEKLFF. The CDR3 DNA is TGTGCCAGCAGCTTAGGGCCCGAGAAACTGTTTTTT. The chain recombines TRBV7-2 with TRBJ1-4; D call uncertain. The CDR3 runs 12 residues. Germline values: CDR1 SGHTA, CDR2 FQGNSA. V was shortened by 1 base and J by 11 bases, with 8 bases between the two germline ends.

V and J are TRBV9 and TRBJ2-7; 9 bases align to TRBD2. Germline CDR1 is SGDLS and CDR2 is YYNGEE. The CDR3 consists of 14 residues. The J segment lost 6 bases and the V segment lost 1 base, leaving 5 bases of the junction unmatched. CDR3 nucleotide sequence: TGTGCCAGCAGCGTAACTGGCGGGAGGGGCGAGCAGTACTTC. It is translated as CASSVTGGRGEQYF.

V gene TRBV18 combines with J gene TRBJ2-3, with TRBD1 as a possible D gene (6 bases). V dropped 5 bases and J dropped 0 bases, with 12 bases sitting between them. Germline loops: CDR1 KGHSH, CDR2 LQKENI. This CDR3 comprises 15 residues. CDR3 sequence (DNA): TGTGCCAGCTCATTCAACAGGGCGAGCACAGATACGCAGTATTTT. This encodes CASSFNRASTDTQYF.

The rearrangement links TRBV3-1 to TRBJ1-4; TRBD1 aligns across 7 bases. Germline trimming cut 5 bases from V and 8 bases from J; bases unmatched to any gene: 8. The CDR3 contains 14 residues. The germline V gene has CDR1 LGHDT and CDR2 YNNKEL (reference sequence). This CDR3 is CASSKRGLQEKLFF. The CDR3, as DNA: TGTGCCAGCAGCAAAAGGGGGCTTCAAGAAAAACTGTTTTTT.

This CDR3 is CRTTGTSDGGEQFF. In nucleotides, the CDR3 is TGCAGAACGACCGGGACTAGCGACGGGGGAGAGCAGTTCTTC. The genes are TRBV29-1 and TRBJ2-1; 10 nucleotides line up with TRBD2. CDR1 SQVTM and CDR2 ANQGSEA come from the germline V gene. The CDR3 is 14 amino acids.